Listed here is a single T cell receptor beta chain. The repertoire was sequenced with immunoSEQ multiplex PCR; TCRdb's copy has only in-frame clones and lacks some. The table lists about 68,000 clones, about 90% of them singletons, with about 0.92% in the top ten. This sample is drawn from a study of T cell changes during pregnancy in multiple sclerosis. CDR1 LNHDA and CDR2 SQIVND come from the germline V gene (reference sequence). Germline trimming cut 5 bases from V and 4 bases from J; bases unmatched to any gene: 6. The CDR3 is 15 residues long. Specimen: peripheral blood, collected in the second trimester of pregnancy. The TCR originated in a female donor with multiple sclerosis, enrolled in a pregnancy study. The rearrangement links TRBV19 to TRBJ1-1; 11 bases match TRBD1. The CDR3 nucleotides read TGTGCCAGTAGTGGGAGGACAGGGGGCTTCACTGAAGCTTTCTTT. This sequence encodes CASSGRTGGFTEAFF.